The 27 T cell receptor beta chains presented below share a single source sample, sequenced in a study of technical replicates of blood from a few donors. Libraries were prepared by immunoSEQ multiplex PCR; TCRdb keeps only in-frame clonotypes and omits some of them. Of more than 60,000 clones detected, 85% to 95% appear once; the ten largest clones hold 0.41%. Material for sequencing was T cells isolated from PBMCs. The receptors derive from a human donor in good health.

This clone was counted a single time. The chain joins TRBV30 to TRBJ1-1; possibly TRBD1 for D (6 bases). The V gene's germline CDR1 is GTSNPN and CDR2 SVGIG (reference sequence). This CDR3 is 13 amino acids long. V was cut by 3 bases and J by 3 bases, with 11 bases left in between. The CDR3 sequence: CAWREGQYTEAFF. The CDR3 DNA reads TGTGCCTGGAGAGAAGGACAGTACACTGAAGCTTTCTTT.

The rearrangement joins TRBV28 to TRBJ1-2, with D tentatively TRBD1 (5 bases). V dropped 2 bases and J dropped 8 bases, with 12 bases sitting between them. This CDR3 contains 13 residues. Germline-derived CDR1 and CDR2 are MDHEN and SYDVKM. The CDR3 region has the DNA TGTGCCAGCAGTTTAAGGCAGGGTAGCGGCTACACCTTC. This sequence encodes CASSLRQGSGYTF.

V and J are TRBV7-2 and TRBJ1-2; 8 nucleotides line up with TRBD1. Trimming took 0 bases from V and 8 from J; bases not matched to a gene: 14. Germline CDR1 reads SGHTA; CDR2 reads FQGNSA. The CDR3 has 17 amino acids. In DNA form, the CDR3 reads TGTGCCAGCAGCTTAGCCCCCGCCGGGACAGGAACTGGGGGCTACACCTTC. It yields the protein CASSLAPAGTGTGGYTF. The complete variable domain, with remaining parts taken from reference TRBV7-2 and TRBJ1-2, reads GAGVSQSPSNKVTEKGKDVELRCDPISGHTALYWYRQSLGQGLEFLIYFQGNSAPDKSGLPSDRFSAERTGGSVSTLTIQRTQQEDSAVYLCASSLAPAGTGTGGYTFGSGTRLTVV.

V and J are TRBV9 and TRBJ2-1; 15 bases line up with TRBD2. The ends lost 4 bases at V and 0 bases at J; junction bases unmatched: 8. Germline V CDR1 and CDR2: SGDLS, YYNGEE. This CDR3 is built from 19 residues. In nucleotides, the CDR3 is TGTGCCAGCAGCTTAGGACTAGCGGGAGGGGCTAGCTCCTACAATGAGCAGTTCTTC. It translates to CASSLGLAGGASSYNEQFF.

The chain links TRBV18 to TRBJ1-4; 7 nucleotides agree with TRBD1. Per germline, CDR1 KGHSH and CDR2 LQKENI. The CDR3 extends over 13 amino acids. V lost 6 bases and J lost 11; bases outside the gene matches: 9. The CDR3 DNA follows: TGTGCCAGCTCCCCCCCGACAGGGACGAAACTGTTTTTT. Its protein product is CASSPPTGTKLFF.

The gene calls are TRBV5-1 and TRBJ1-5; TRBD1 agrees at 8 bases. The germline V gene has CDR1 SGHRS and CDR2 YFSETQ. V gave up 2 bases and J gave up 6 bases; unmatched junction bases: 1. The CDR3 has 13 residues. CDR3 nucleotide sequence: TGCGCCAGCAGCTTTGACAGGGGTCAGCCCCAGCATTTT. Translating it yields CASSFDRGQPQHF.

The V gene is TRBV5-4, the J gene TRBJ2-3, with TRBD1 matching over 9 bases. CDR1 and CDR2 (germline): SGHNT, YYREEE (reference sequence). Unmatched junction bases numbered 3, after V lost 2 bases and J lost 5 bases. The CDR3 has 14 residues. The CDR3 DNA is TGTGCCAGCAGCTTCGGGACAGGGAGAGATACGCAGTATTTT. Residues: CASSFGTGRDTQYF.

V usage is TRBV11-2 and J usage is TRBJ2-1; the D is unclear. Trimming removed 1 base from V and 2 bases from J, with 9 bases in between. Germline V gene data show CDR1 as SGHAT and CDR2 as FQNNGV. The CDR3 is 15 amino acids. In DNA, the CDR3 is TGTGCCAGCAGCTTAGGAGGCGGCACCTACAATGAGCAGTTCTTC. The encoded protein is CASSLGGGTYNEQFF.

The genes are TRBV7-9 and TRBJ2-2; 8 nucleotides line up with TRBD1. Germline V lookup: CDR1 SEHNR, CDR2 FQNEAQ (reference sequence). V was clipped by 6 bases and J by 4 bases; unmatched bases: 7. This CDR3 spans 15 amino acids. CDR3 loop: CASRQGTGRTGELFF. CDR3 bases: TGTGCCAGCAGACAAGGGACAGGCCGCACCGGGGAGCTGTTTTTT.

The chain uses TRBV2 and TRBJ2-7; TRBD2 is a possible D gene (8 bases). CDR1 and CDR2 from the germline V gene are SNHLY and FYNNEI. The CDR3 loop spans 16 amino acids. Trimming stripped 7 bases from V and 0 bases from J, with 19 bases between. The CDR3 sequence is CASMGVAGQSSYEQYF. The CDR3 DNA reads TGTGCCAGCATGGGGGTAGCGGGACAGTCCTCCTACGAGCAGTACTTC.

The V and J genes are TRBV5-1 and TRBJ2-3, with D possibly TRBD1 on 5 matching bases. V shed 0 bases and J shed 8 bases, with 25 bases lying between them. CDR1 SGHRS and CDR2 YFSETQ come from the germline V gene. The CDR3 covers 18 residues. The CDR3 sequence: CASSLEGVSGRAGVTQYF. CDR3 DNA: TGCGCCAGCAGCTTGGAAGGGGTCAGTGGCAGGGCAGGAGTTACGCAGTATTTT. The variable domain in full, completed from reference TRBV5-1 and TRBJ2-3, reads KAGVTQTPRYLIKTRGQQVTLSCSPISGHRSVSWYQQTPGQGLQFLFEYFSETQRNKGNFPGRFSGRQFSNSRSEMNVSTLELGDSALYLCASSLEGVSGRAGVTQYFGPGTRLTVL.

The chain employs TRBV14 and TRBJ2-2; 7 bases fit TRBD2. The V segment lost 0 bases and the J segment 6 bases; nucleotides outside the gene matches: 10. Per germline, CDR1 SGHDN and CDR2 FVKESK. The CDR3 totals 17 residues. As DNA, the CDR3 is TGTGCCAGCAGCCAAGATCCCGGACTAGAGAGACCCGGGGAGCTGTTTTTT. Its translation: CASSQDPGLERPGELFF.

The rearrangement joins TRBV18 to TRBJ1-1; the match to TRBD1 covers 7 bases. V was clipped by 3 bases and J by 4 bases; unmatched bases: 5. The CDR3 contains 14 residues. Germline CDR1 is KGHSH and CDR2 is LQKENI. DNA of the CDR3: TGTGCCAGCTCACCTCTGACAGGGAGCACTGAAGCTTTCTTT. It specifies CASSPLTGSTEAFF.

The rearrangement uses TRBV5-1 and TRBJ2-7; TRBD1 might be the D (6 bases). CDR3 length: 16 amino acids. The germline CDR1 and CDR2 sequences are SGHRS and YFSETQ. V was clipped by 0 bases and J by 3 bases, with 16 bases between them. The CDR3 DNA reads TGCGCCAGCAGCTTGGACCGGACAGAGACCAGCTACGAGCAGTACTTC. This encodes CASSLDRTETSYEQYF.

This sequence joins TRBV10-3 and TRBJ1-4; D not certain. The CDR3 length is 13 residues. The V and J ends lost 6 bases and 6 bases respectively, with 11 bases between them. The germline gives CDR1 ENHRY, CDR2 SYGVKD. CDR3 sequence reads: CAISLDGDEKLFF. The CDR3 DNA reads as TGTGCCATCAGCCTGGACGGGGATGAAAAACTGTTTTTT.

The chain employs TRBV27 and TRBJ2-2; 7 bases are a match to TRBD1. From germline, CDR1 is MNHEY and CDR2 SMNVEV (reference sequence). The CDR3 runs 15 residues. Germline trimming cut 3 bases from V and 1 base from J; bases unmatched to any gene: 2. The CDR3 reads CASSFGTVNTGELFF. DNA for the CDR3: TGTGCCAGCAGTTTCGGGACAGTGAACACCGGGGAGCTGTTTTTT.

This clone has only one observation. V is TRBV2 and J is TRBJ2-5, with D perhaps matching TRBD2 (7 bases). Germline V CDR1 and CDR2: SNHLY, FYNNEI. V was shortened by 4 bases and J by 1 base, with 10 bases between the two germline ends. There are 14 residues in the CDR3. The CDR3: CASSVGGAQETQYF. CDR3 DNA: TGTGCCAGCAGTGTTGGGGGGGCCCAAGAGACCCAGTACTTC.

Here the CDR3 DNA reads TGCGCCAGCAGCCAAGGGGAGGTACTGCCATTAGGGCAGTTCTTC. The encoded protein is CASSQGEVLPLGQFF. V is TRBV4-1 and J is TRBJ2-1, with D possibly TRBD2 on 6 matching bases. The CDR3 loop spans 15 amino acids. V shed 1 base and J shed 12 bases, with 19 bases lying between them. The germline V gene has CDR1 MGHRA and CDR2 YSYEKL.

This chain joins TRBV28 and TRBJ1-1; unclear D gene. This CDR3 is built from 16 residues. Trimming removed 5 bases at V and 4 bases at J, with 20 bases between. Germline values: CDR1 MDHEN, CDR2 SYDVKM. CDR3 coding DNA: TGTGCCAGCAGTATAAACCCGTCCGGGGATGGCACTGAAGCTTTCTTT. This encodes CASSINPSGDGTEAFF.

The CDR3 reads CASSLGQGYRGTEAFF. CDR3 DNA: TGTGCCAGCAGCTTGGGTCAGGGATATAGGGGCACTGAAGCTTTCTTT. The chain is built from TRBV5-4 and TRBJ1-1, with D perhaps matching TRBD1 (5 bases). Germline V gene sequence: CDR1 SGHNT, CDR2 YYREEE (reference sequence). Trimming took 0 bases from V and 4 from J, leaving 16 bases between them. There are 16 residues in the CDR3.

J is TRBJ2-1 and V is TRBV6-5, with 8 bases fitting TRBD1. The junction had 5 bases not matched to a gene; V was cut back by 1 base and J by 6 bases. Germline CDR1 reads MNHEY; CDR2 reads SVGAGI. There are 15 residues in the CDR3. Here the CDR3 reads CASSYYQGARNEQFF. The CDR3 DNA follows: TGTGCCAGCAGTTACTACCAGGGGGCACGCAATGAGCAGTTCTTC.

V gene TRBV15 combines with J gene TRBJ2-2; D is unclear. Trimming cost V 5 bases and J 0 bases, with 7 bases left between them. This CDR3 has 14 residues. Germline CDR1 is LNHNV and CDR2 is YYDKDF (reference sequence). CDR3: CATSPTANTGELFF. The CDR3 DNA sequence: TGTGCCACCAGCCCTACAGCGAACACCGGGGAGCTGTTTTTT. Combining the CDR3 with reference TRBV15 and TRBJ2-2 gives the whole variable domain DAMVIQNPRYQVTQFGKPVTLSCSQTLNHNVMYWYQQKSSQAPKLLFHYYDKDFNNEADTPDNFQSRRPNTSFCFLDIRSPGLGDTAMYLCATSPTANTGELFFGEGSRLTVL.

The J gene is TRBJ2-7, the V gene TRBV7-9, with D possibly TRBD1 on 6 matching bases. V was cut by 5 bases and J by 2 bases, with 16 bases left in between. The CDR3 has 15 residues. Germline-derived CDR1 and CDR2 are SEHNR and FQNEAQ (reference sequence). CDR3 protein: CASSDGGGFPYEQYF. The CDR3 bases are TGTGCCAGCAGCGACGGTGGGGGCTTCCCCTACGAGCAGTACTTC.

The CDR3 coding sequence is TGTGCCAGCTCACCAGGGCTAGCGGGAATTTCTAACACCGGGGAGCTGTTTTTT. It is translated as CASSPGLAGISNTGELFF. The chain uses TRBV18 and TRBJ2-2; 9 bases match TRBD2. The junction had 9 bases not matched to a gene; V was cut back by 2 bases and J by 2 bases. The germline gives CDR1 KGHSH, CDR2 LQKENI. The CDR3 totals 18 residues.

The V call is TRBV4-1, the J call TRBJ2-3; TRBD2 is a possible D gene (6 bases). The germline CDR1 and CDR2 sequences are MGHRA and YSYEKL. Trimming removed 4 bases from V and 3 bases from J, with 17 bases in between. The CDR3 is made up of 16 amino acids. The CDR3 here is CASSLGMGGVTDTQYF. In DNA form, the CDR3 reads TGCGCCAGCAGCCTTGGGATGGGGGGAGTAACAGATACGCAGTATTTT.

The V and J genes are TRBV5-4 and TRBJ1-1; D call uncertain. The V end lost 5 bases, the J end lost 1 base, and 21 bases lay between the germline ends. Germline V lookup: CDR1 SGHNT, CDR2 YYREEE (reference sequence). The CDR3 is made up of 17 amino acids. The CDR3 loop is CASRSMLPIGENTEAFF. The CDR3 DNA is TGTGCCAGCAGATCAATGCTCCCAATCGGGGAGAACACTGAAGCTTTCTTT.

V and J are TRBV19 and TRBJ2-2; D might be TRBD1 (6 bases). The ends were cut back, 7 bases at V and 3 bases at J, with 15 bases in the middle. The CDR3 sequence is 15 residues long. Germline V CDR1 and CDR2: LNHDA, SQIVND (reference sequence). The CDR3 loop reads CASTTLNRDTGELFF. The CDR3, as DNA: TGTGCCAGTACCACTTTGAACAGGGACACCGGGGAGCTGTTTTTT.